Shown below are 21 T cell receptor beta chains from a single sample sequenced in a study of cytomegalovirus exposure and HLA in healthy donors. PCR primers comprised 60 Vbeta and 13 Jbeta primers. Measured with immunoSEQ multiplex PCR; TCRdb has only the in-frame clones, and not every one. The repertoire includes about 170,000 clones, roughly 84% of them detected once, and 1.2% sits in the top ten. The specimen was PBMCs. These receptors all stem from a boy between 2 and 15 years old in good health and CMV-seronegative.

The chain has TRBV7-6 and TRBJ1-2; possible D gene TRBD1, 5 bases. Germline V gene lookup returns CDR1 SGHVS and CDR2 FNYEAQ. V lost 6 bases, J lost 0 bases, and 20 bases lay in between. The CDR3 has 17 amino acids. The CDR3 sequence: CASSPSALRQTNYGYTF. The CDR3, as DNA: TGTGCCAGCAGTCCGTCGGCCCTGAGACAGACTAACTATGGCTACACCTTC.

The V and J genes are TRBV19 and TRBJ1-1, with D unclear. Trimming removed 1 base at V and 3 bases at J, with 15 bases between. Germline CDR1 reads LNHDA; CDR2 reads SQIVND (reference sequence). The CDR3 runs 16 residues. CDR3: CASSIGLQETYTEAFF. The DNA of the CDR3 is TGTGCCAGTAGTATAGGGCTGCAGGAAACCTACACTGAAGCTTTCTTT.

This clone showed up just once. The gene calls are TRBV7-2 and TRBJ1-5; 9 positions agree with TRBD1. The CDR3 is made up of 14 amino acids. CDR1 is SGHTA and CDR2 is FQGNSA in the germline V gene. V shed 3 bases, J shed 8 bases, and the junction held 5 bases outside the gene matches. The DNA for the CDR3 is TGTGCCAGCAGCTTCGGACAGGGGACGGAGCCCCAGCATTTT. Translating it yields CASSFGQGTEPQHF.

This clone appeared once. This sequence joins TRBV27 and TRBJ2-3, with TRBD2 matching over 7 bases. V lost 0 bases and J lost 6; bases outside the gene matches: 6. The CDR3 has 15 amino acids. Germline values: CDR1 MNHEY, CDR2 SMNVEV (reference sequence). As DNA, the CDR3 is TGTGCCAGCAGTTTATCCACTAGCGAGAGGGATACGCAGTATTTT. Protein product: CASSLSTSERDTQYF.

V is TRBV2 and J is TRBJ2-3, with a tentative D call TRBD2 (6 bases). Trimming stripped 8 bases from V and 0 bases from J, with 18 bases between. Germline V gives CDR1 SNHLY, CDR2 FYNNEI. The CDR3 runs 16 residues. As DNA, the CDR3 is TGTGCCAGCTCCGGCCCGGGAGAAACTAGCACAGATACGCAGTATTTT. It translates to CASSGPGETSTDTQYF.

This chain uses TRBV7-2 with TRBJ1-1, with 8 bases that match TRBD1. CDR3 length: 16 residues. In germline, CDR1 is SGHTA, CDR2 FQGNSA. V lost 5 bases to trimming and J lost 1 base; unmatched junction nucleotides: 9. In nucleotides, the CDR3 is TGTGCCAGCAGCCCCAATATCGGGACAGGGAACACTGAAGCTTTCTTT. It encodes CASSPNIGTGNTEAFF.

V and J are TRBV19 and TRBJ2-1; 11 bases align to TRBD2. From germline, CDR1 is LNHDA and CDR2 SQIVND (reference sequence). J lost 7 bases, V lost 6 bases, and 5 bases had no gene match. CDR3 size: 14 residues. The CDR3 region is CASRGSGRGNEQFF. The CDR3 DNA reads TGTGCCAGTAGGGGTAGCGGGAGGGGAAATGAGCAGTTCTTC.

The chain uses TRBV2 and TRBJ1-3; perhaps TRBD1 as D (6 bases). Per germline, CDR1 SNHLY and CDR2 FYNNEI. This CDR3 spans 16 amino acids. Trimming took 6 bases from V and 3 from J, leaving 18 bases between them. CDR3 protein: CASRGALGVIGNTIYF. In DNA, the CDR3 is TGTGCCAGCAGGGGGGCCCTGGGGGTCATTGGAAACACCATATATTTT.

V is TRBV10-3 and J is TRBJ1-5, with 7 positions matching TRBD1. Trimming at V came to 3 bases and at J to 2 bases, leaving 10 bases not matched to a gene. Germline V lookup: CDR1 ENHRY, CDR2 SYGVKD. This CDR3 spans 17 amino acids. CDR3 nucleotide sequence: TGTGCCATCAGTGAAAGAAAGGGGGCGATGGGCAATCAGCCCCAGCATTTT. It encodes CAISERKGAMGNQPQHF.

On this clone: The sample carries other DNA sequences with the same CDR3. The CDR3 nucleotides are TGTGCCAGCAGTCCCGGACAGGGGGCTAGTCAGCCCCAGCATTTT. As protein: CASSPGQGASQPQHF. V gene TRBV6-5 combines with J gene TRBJ1-5, with 11 bases that match TRBD1. Germline CDR1 is MNHEY and CDR2 is SVGAGI. J gave up 6 bases and V 5 bases, and 6 bases lay outside the gene matches. The CDR3 sequence is 15 residues long.

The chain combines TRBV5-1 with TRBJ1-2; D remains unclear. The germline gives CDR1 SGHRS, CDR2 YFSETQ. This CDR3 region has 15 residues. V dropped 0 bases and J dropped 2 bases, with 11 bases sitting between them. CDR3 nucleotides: TGCGCCAGCAGCTTGGCCCCCACACAGAACTATGGCTACACCTTC. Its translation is CASSLAPTQNYGYTF.

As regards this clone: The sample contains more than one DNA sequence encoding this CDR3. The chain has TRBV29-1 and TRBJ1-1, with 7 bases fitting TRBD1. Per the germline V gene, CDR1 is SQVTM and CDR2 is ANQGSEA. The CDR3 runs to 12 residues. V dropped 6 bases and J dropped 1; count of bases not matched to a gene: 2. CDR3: CSVGTANTEAFF. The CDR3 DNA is TGCAGCGTCGGGACAGCGAACACTGAAGCTTTCTTT.

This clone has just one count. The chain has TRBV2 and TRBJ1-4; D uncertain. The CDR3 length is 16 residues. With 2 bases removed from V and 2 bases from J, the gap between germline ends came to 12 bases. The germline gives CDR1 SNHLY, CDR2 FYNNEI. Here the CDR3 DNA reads TGTGCCAGCAGTGAATCGCAAGCGTGGACTAATGAAAAACTGTTTTTT. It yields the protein CASSESQAWTNEKLFF.

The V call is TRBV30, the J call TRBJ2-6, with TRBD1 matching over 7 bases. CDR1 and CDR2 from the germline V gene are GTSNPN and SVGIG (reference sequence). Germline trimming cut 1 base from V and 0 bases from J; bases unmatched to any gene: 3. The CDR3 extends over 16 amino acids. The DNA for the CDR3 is TGTGCCTGGAGTGGGCGACAGGGCTCTGGGGCCAACGTCCTGACTTTC. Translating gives CAWSGRQGSGANVLTF.

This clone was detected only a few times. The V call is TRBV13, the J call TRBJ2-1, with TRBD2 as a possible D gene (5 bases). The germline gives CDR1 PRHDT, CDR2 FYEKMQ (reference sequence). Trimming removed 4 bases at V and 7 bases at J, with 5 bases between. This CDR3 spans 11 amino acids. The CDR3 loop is CASSWRNEQFF. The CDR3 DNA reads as TGTGCCAGCAGCTGGAGGAATGAGCAGTTCTTC.

In nucleotides, the CDR3 is TGTGCCAGCACTAAGACAGGTCCCAATCAGCCCCAGCATTTT. Residues: CASTKTGPNQPQHF. This sequence joins TRBV2 and TRBJ1-5, with D possibly TRBD1 on 6 matching bases. Germline CDR1 SNHLY, CDR2 FYNNEI. Trimming shortened V by 7 bases and J by 3 bases, and 13 bases separated the two germline ends. The CDR3 is 14 residues long.

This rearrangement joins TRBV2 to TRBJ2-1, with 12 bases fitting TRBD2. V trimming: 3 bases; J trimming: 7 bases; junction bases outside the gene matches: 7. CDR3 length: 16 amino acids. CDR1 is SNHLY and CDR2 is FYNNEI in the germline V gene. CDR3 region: CASSELAGGPSNEQFF. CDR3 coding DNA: TGTGCCAGCAGTGAGCTAGCGGGAGGGCCGAGTAATGAGCAGTTCTTC.

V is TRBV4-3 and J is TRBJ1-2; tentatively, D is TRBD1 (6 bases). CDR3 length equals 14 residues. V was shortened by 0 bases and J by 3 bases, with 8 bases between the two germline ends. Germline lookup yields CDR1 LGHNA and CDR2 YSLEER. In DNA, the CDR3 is TGCGCCAGCAGCCAAGAGAACAGGGACTATGGCTACACCTTC. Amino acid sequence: CASSQENRDYGYTF.

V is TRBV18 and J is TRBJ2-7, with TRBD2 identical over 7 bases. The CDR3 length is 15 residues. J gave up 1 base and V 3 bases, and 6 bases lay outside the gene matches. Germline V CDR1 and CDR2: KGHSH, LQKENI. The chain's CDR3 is CASSPSTSASYEQYF. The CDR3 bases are TGTGCCAGCTCACCCAGTACTAGCGCATCCTACGAGCAGTACTTC. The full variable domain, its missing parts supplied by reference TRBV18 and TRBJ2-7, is NAGVMQNPRHLVRRRGQEARLRCSPMKGHSHVYWYRQLPEEGLKFMVYLQKENIIDESGMPKERFSAEFPKEGPSILRIQQVVRGDSAAYFCASSPSTSASYEQYFGPGTRLTVT.

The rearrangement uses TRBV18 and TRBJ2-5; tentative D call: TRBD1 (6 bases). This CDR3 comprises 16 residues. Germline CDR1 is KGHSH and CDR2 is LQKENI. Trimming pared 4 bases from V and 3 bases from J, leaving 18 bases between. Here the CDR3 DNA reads TGTGCCAGCTCACAAAACACAGGGTCCGGGGAAGAGACCCAGTACTTC. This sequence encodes CASSQNTGSGEETQYF.

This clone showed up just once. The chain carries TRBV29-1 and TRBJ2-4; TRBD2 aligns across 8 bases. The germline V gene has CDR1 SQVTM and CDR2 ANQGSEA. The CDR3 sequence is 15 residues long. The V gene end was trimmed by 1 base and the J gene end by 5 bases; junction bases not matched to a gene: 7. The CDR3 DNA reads TGCAGCGTTGAAGCGCCGCGGGGGGCCCAAAACATTCAGTACTTC. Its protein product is CSVEAPRGAQNIQYF.